The entry that follows covers one T cell receptor beta chain sequence. The target antigen is unknown. This sample was included in a study of shared clonotypes between healthy human individuals. Points from the study as a whole: Despite large depth, sorted-subset datasets appeared incompletely sequenced.

The CDR3 is 14 amino acids. Germline V gene sequence: CDR1 ENHRY, CDR2 SYGVKD. Trimming cost V 3 bases and J 4 bases, with 13 bases left between them. Positively selected for CCR7, the CD45RO-negative cells used as naive CD8 cells excluded terminally differentiated effector memory CD45RA+ cells. Deep was the level used in running the assay. Here immunoSEQ multiplex PCR was the method, and the copy in TCRdb shows in-frame clones only, minus some. The sample has about 580,000 clones; 98% are singletons. The source is a young man in good health. The chain is built from TRBV10-3 and TRBJ2-7; no clear D. Source material: naive CD8+ T cells sorted from blood. DNA of the CDR3: TGTGCCATCAGTGATAGAGCACTAACATACGAGCAGTACTTC. Translation: CAISDRALTYEQYF.